The sequence of this T cell receptor (beta chain) was determined in a study of cytomegalovirus exposure and HLA in healthy donors. This clone showed up just a few times. Antigen: not known. Participants comprised healthy donors of bone marrow. Study findings and constraints: Later findings reportedly placed an Asian-associated ancestry cluster below the approximately 670-donor mean for N-insertions. Several V segments, TRBV6-2 and TRBV6-3 among them, could not be told apart and were dropped.

It was with 60 Vbeta and 13 Jbeta primers that the PCR ran. The table came from immunoSEQ multiplex PCR; TCRdb's copy has only in-frame clones and leaves some out. Of 100,000 or so clones detected, 69% appear once; the ten largest clones hold roughly 3.2%. V lost 4 bases to trimming and J lost 6 bases, with 13 bases between them. The CDR3 is made up of 14 amino acids. Per the germline V gene, CDR1 is SGHTA and CDR2 is FQGNSA. The material sequenced was PBMCs. The clonotype originates from a young man in good health and CMV-seronegative. V is TRBV7-2 and J is TRBJ2-1, with D maybe TRBD1 (6 bases). The CDR3 DNA sequence: TGTGCCAGCAGCTCAACCGGGACAAGCAATGAGCAGTTCTTC. Amino acids: CASSSTGTSNEQFF. Drawing the rest from reference TRBV7-2 and TRBJ2-1, the complete variable domain is GAGVSQSPSNKVTEKGKDVELRCDPISGHTALYWYRQSLGQGLEFLIYFQGNSAPDKSGLPSDRFSAERTGGSVSTLTIQRTQQEDSAVYLCASSSTGTSNEQFFGPGTRLTVL.